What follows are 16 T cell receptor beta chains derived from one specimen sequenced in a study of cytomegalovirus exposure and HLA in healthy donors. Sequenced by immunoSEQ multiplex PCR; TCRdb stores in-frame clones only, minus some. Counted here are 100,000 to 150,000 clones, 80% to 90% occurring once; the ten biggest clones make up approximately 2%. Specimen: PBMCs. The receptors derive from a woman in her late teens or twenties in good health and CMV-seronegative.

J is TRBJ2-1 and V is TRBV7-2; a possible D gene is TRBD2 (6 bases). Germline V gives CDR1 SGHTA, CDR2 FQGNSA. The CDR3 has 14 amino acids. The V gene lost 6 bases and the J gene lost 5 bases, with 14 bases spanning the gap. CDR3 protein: CASSKGLQNNEQFF. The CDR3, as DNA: TGTGCCAGCAGTAAGGGACTCCAAAACAATGAGCAGTTCTTC.

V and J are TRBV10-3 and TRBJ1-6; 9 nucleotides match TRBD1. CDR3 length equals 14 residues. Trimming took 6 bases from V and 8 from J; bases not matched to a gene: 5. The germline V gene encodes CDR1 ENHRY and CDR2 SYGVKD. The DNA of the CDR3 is TGTGCCATCAGCCGACAGGGGGGAGATTCACCCCTCCACTTT. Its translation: CAISRQGGDSPLHF.

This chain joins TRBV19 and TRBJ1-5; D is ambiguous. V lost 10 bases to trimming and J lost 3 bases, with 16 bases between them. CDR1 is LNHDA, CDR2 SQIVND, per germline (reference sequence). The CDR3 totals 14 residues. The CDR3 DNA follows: TGTGCCACCTGCACGGGAGCCCCCAATCAGCCCCAGCATTTT. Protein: CATCTGAPNQPQHF.

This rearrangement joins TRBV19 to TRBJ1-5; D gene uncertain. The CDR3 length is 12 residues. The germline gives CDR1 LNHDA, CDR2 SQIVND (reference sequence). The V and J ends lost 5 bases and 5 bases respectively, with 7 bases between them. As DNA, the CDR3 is TGTGCCAGTAGTGACTACTATCAGCCCCAGCATTTT. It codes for CASSDYYQPQHF.

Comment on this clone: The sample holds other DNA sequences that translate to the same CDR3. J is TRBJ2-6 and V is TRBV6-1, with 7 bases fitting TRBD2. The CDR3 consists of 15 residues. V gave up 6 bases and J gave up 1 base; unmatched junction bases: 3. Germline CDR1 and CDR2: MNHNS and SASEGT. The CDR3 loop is CASRTGGSGANVLTF. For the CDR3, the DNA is TGTGCCAGCAGGACGGGGGGATCTGGGGCCAACGTCCTGACTTTC.

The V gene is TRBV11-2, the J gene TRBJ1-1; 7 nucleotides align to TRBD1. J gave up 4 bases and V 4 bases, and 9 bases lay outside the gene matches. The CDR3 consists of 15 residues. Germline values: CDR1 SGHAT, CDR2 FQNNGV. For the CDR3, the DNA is TGTGCCAGCAGCTCGTCAGTGACAGGGCTCACTGAAGCTTTCTTT. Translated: CASSSSVTGLTEAFF.

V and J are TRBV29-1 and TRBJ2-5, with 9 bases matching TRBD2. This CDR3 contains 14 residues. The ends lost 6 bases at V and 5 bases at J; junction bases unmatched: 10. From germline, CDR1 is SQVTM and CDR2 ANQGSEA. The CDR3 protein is CSVTPAGGRETQYF. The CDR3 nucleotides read TGCAGCGTGACCCCCGCGGGGGGGCGGGAGACCCAGTACTTC.

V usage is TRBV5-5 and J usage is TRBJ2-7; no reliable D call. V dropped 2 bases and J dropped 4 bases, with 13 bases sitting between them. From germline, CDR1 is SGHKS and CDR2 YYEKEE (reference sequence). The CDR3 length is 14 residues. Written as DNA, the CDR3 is TGTGCCAGCAGCTTTGGTGGTTTGCAGTACGAGCAGTACTTC. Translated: CASSFGGLQYEQYF.

CDR3 in DNA: TGTGCCAGCAGCCCCCGACAGTTCTCTTCGGCTTTCTTT. Its translation is CASSPRQFSSAFF. The genes are TRBV28 and TRBJ1-1; maybe TRBD1 (5 bases). With 6 bases removed from V and 11 bases from J, the gap between germline ends came to 19 bases. The germline gives CDR1 MDHEN, CDR2 SYDVKM. The CDR3 loop spans 13 amino acids.

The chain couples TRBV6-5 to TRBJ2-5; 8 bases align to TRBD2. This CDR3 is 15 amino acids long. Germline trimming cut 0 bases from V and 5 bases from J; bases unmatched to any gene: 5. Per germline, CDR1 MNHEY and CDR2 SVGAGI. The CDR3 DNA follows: TGTGCCAGCAGTTACTCGAGTACGGGGGGGGAGACCCAGTACTTC. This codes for CASSYSSTGGETQYF.

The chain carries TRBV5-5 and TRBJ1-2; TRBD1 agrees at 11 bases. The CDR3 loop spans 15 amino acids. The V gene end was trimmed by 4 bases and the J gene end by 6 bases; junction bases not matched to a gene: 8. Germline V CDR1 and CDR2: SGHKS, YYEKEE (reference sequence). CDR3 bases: TGTGCCAGCAGCCCAGGACAGGGGGCAATTAATGGCTACACCTTC. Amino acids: CASSPGQGAINGYTF.

The CDR3 region has the DNA TGTGCAAGTCGCTGTGGACTAGCGGGAGCCTCTAGCTCCTACGAGCAGTACTTC. It translates to CASRCGLAGASSSYEQYF. The genes are TRBV12-2 and TRBJ2-7; the table's D call, TRBD2, has no DNA check behind it. TRBV12-2 is termed a pseudogene. This CDR3 has 18 amino acids.

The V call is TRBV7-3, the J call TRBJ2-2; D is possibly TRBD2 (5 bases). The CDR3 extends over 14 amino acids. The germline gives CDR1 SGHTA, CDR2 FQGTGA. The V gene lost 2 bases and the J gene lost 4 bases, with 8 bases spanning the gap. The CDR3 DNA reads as TGTGCCAGCAGCTTAGCGGGCCTCACCGGGGAGCTGTTTTTT. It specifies CASSLAGLTGELFF.

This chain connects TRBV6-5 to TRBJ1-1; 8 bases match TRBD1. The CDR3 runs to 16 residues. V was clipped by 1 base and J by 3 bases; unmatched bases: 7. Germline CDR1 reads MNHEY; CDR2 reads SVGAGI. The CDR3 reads CASSYFQQGVDTEAFF. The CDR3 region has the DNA TGTGCCAGCAGTTACTTCCAACAGGGGGTTGACACTGAAGCTTTCTTT.

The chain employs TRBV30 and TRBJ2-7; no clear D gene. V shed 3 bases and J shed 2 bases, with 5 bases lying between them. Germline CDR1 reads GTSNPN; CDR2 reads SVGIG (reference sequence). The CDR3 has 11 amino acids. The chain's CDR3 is CAWREAYEQYF. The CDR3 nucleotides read TGTGCCTGGAGAGAGGCCTACGAGCAGTACTTC.

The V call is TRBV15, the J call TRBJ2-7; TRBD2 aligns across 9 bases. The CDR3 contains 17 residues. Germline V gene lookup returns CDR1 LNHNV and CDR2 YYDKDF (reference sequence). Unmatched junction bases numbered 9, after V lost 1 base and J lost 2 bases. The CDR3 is CATSRVLAGDLTYEQYF. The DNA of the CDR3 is TGTGCCACCAGCAGAGTATTAGCGGGAGACTTAACCTACGAGCAGTACTTC.